This record looks at one T cell receptor beta chain sequence and its context. What it recognizes is unknown. Trimming at V came to 2 bases and at J to 2 bases, leaving 6 bases not matched to a gene. Germline values: CDR1 MGHRA, CDR2 YSYEKL. The CDR3 is made up of 16 amino acids. Sequencing was performed with immunoSEQ multiplex PCR; in TCRdb, only in-frame clones are kept and a portion is missing. The sample yields about 20,000 clones, 80% to 90% seen once. This specimen belongs to a study of T cells after posttransplantation cyclophosphamide. Overall study results and limits: Donor-recipient repertoire similarity was low at 1-2 months, rising over year one. Skin or GI-infiltrating T cells shared few TRB sequences with blood. Recipient CMV seropositivity and CMV reactivation strongly tracked TRB clonality.

Sampled 1 year posttransplant, controls received myeloablative marrow transplants, methotrexate and a calcineurin inhibitor. This clonotype originated in a female patient under 45 who received an allogeneic stem cell transplant from an unrelated donor, was CMV-positive, and had acute and chronic GVHD. The graft donor may have contributed some T cells. The sample here was PBMCs, taken about 350 days after allogeneic stem cell transplant with calcineurin inhibitor and methotrexate. This chain uses TRBV4-1 with TRBJ2-7; TRBD2 aligns across 10 bases. CDR3 loop: CASSQPTSGLPYEQYF. CDR3 bases: TGCGCCAGCAGCCAACCGACTAGCGGGCTACCCTACGAGCAGTACTTC.